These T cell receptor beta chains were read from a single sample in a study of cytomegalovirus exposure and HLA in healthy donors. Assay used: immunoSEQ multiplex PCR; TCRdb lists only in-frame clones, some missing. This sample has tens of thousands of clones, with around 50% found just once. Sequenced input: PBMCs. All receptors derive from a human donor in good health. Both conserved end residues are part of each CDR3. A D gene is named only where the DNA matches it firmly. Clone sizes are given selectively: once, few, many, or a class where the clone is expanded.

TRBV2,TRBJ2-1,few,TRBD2,TGTGCCAGCAGTGATAGTAGCGGGAGCTACAATGAGCAGTTCTTC,CASSDSSGSYNEQFF
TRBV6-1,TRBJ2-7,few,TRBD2,TGTGCCAGCAGTGAAGCGGGAGGGAGAGAGCAGTACTTC,CASSEAGGREQYF
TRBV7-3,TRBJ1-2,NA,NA,TGTGCCAGCAGGCCCGGTCTCAACTATGGCTACACCTTC,CASRPGLNYGYTF
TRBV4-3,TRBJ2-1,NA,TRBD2,TGCGCCAGCAGCCTTCTTAGCGGGAGAGGCGACAATGAGCAGTTCTTC,CASSLLSGRGDNEQFF
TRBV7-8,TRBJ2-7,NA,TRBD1,TGTGCCAGCAGCGGGACAGCCTCCTACGAGCAGTACTTC,CASSGTASYEQYF
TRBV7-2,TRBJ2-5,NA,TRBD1,TGTGCCAGCAGCCACCTCTCCGGGACAGGGGGTGTGGAGACCCAGTACTTC,CASSHLSGTGGVETQYF
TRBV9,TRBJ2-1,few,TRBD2,TGTGCCAGCAGCACGCGACTAGCGGGGGGGCCCTACAATGAGCAGTTCTTC,CASSTRLAGGPYNEQFF
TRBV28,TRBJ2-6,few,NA,TGTGCCAGCACCCTCTCGGGACTTCCGAACTCTGGGGCCAACGTCCTGACTTTC,CASTLSGLPNSGANVLTF
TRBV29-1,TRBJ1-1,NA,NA,TGCAGCGCCCTTGGACACGGGAACACTGAAGCTTTCTTT,CSALGHGNTEAFF
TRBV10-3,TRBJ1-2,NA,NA,TGTGCCATCAGTCCGACAGGAACAGTCTATGGCTACACCTTC,CAISPTGTVYGYTF
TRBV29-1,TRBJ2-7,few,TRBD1,TGCAGCGTTTCTGGGACAGGGGTTCCCCAATTCTCCTACGAGCAGTACTTC,CSVSGTGVPQFSYEQYF
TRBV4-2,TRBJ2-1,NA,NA,TGTGCCAGCAGCCAAGAAAGTTTGCTGAGCTCCTACAATGAGCAGTTCTTC,CASSQESLLSSYNEQFF
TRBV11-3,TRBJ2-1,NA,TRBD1,TGTGCCAGCAGCTCCTCAGGGGGCCGCAATGAGCAGTTCTTC,CASSSSGGRNEQFF
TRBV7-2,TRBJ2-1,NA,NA,TGTGCCAGCAGCCCCCGGGCCCGCGGAGGCTCCTACAATGAGCAGTTCTTC,CASSPRARGGSYNEQFF
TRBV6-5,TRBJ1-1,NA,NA,TGTGCCAGCAGTTACGGACACCCGCTCCTGAACACTGAAGCTTTCTTT,CASSYGHPLLNTEAFF
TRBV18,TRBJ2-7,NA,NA,TGTGCCAGCTCACCGACGCAGGGAGGCGAGCAGTACTTC,CASSPTQGGEQYF
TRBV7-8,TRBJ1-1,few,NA,TGTGCCAGCAGCTTACGGGGGAACACTGAAGCTTTCTTT,CASSLRGNTEAFF
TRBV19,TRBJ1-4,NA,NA,TGTGCCAGCGCGGGTCGGACTAATGAAAAACTGTTTTTT,CASAGRTNEKLFF
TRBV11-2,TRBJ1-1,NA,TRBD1,TGTGCCAGCAGCCCGGACAGGGAAGTATATGAAGCTTTCTTT,CASSPDREVYEAFF
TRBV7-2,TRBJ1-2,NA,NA,TGTGCCAGCAGCCAGACCGGGACATTTAGATATGACGGCTACACCTTC,CASSQTGTFRYDGYTF
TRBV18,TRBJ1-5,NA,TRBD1,TGTGCCAGCTCTACAGGGGTGCAGCCCCAGCATTTT,CASSTGVQPQHF
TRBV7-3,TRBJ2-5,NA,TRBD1,TGTGCCAGCAGCTTGACAGGGACGGGCCAAGAGACCCAGTACTTC,CASSLTGTGQETQYF
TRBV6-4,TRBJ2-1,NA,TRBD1,TGTGCCAGCAGTGACTCGTCAGGACAGGGCTCGGATGAGCAGTTCTTC,CASSDSSGQGSDEQFF
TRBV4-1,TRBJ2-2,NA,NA,TGCGCCAGCAGCCAAGGAGAGATCCGCTCGAGCACCGGGGAGCTGTTTTTT,CASSQGEIRSSTGELFF
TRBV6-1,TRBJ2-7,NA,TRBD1,TGTGCCAGCAGTGACCGGGACAGATACGACGAGCAGTACTTC,CASSDRDRYDEQYF
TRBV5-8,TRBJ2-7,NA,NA,TGTGCCAGCAGCTTGGATCAGGGGAGACTATCCTACGAGCAGTACTTC,CASSLDQGRLSYEQYF
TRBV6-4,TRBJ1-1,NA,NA,TGTGCCAGCCGCGGGCCTCGGGACACTGAAGCTTTCTTT,CASRGPRDTEAFF